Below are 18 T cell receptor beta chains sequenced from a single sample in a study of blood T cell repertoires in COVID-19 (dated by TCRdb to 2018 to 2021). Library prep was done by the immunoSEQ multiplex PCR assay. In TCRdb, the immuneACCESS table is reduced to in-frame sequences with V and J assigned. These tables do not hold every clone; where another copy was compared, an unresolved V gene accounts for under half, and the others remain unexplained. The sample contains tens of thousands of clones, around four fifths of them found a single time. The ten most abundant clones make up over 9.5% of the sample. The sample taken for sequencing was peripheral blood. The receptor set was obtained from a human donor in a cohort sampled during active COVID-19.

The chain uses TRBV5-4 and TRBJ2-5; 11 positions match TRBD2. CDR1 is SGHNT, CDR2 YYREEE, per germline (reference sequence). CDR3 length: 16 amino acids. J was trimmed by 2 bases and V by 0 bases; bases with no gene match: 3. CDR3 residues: CASSLASGGRQETQYF. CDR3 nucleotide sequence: TGTGCCAGCAGCTTGGCTAGCGGGGGGCGACAAGAGACCCAGTACTTC.

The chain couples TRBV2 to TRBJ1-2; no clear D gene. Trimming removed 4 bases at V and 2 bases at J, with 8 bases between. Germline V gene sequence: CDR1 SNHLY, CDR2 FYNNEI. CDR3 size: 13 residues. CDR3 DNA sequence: TGTGCCAGCAGTGCCCGGTCCAACTATGGCTACACCTTC. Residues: CASSARSNYGYTF.

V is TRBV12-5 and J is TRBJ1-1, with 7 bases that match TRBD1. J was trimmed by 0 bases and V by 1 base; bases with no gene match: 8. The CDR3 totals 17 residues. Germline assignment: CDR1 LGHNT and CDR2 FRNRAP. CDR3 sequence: CASGLGPPGQMNTEAFF. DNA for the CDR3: TGTGCTAGTGGTTTGGGACCCCCGGGACAGATGAACACTGAAGCTTTCTTT. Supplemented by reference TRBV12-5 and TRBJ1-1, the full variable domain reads DARVTQTPRHKVTEMGQEVTMRCQPILGHNTVFWYRQTMMQGLELLAYFRNRAPLDDSGMPKDRFSAEMPDATLATLKIQPSEPRDSAVYFCASGLGPPGQMNTEAFFGQGTRLTVV.

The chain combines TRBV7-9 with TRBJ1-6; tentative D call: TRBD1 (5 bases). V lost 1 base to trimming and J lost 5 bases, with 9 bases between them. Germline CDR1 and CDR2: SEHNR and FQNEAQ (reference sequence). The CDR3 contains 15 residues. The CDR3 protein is CASSLEDRDNSPLHF. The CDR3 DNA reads TGTGCCAGCAGCTTAGAAGACAGAGATAATTCACCCCTCCACTTT.

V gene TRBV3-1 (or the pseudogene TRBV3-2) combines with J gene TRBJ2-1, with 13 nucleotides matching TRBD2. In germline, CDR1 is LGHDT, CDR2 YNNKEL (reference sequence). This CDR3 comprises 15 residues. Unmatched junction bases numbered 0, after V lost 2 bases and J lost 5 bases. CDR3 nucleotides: TGTGCCAGCAGCCAAACTAGCGGGGGGGACAATGAGCAGTTCTTC. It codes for CASSQTSGGDNEQFF.

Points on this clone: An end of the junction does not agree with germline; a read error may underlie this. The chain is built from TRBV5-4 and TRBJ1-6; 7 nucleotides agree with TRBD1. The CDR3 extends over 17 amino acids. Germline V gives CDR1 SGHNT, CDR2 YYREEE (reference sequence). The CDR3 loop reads CASSFSGTASHNSPLHF. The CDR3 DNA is TGTGCCAGCAGCTTTTCCGGGACAGCCTCCCATAATTCACCCCTCCACTTT. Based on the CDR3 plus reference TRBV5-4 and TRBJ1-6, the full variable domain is ETGVTQSPTHLIKTRGQQVTLRCSSQSGHNTVSWYQQALGQGPQFIFQYYREEENGRGNFPPRFSGLQFPNYSSELNVNALELDDSALYLCASSFSGTASHNSPLHFGNGTRLTVT.

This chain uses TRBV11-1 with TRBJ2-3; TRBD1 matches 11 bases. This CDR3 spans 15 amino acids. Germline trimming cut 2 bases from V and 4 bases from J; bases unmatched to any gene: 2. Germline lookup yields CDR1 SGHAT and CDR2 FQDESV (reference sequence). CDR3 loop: CASSLRTGGSDTQYF. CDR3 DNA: TGTGCCAGCAGCTTAAGGACAGGGGGCTCAGATACGCAGTATTTT.

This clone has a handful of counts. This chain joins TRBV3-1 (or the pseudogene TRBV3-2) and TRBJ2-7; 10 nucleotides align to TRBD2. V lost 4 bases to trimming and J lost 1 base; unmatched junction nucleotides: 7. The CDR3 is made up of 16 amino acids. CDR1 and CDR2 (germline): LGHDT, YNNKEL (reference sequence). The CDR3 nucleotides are TGTGCCAGCAGCCTCGGGACTAGCGAAAGTTCCTACGAGCAGTACTTC. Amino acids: CASSLGTSESSYEQYF.

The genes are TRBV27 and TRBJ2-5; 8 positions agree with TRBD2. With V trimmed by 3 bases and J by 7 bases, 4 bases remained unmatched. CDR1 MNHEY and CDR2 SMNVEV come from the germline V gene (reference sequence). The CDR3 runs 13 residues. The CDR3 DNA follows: TGTGCCAGCAGTTTCCGGGGGGGAGCGACCCAGTACTTC. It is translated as CASSFRGGATQYF.

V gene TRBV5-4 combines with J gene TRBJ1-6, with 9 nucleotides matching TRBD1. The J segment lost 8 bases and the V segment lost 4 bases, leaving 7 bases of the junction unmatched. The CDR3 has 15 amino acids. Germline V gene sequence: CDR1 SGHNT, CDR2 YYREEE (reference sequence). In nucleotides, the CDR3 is TGTGCCAGCAGCCGGCCGGGACAGGGTCATTCACCCCTCCACTTT. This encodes CASSRPGQGHSPLHF. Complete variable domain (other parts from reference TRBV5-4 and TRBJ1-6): ETGVTQSPTHLIKTRGQQVTLRCSSQSGHNTVSWYQQALGQGPQFIFQYYREEENGRGNFPPRFSGLQFPNYSSELNVNALELDDSALYLCASSRPGQGHSPLHFGNGTRLTVT.

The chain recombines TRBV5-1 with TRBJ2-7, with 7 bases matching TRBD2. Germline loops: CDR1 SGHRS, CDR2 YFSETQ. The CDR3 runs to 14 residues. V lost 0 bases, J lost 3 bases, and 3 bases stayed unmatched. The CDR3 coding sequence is TGCGCCAGCAGCTTGGTTCCTAGCGGCTACGAGCAGTACTTC. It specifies CASSLVPSGYEQYF.

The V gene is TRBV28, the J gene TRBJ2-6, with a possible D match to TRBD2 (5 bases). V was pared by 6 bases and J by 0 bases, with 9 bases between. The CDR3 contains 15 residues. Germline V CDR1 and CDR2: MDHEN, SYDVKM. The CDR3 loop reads CASRGESSGANVLTF. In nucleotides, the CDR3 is TGTGCCAGCAGGGGAGAAAGCTCTGGGGCCAACGTCCTGACTTTC.

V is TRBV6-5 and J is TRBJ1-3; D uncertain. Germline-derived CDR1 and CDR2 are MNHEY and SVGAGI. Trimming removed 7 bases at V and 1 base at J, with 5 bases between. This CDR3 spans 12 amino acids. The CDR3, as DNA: TGTGCCAGCATCGGTTCTGGAAACACCATATATTTT. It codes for CASIGSGNTIYF.

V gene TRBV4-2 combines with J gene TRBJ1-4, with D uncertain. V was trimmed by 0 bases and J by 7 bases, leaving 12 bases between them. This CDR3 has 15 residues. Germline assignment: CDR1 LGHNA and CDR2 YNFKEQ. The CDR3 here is CASSQEFSLLEKLFF. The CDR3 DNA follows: TGTGCCAGCAGCCAAGAATTCAGTCTTCTTGAAAAACTGTTTTTT.

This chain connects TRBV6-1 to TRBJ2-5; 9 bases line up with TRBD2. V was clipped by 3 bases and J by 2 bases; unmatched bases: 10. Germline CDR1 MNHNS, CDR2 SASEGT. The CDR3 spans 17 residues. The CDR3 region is CASSDWVVAGGQETQYF. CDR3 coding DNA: TGTGCCAGCAGTGATTGGGTTGTGGCGGGAGGGCAAGAGACCCAGTACTTC.

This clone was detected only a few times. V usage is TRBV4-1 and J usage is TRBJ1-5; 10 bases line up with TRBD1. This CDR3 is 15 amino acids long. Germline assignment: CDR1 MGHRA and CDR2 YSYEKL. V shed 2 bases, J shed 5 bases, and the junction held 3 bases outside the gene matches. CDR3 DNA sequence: TGCGCCAGCAGCCAATGGGGGACAGGGGATCAGCCCCAGCATTTT. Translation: CASSQWGTGDQPQHF.

The CDR3 protein is CAISASRDRGLDTIYF. CDR3 nucleotide sequence: TGTGCCATCAGTGCGTCCCGGGACAGGGGACTGGACACCATATATTTT. V and J are TRBV10-3 and TRBJ1-3, with TRBD1 matching over 10 bases. The CDR3 consists of 16 residues. Germline CDR1 and CDR2: ENHRY and SYGVKD. After removal of 4 bases from V and 8 bases from J, the junction contained 11 bases not matched to a gene.

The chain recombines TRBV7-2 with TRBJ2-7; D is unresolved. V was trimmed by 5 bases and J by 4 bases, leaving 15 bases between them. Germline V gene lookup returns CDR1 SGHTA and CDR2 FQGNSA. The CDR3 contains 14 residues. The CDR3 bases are TGTGCCAGCAGCCGCCAAGCGAGCCAATACGAGCAGTACTTC. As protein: CASSRQASQYEQYF.